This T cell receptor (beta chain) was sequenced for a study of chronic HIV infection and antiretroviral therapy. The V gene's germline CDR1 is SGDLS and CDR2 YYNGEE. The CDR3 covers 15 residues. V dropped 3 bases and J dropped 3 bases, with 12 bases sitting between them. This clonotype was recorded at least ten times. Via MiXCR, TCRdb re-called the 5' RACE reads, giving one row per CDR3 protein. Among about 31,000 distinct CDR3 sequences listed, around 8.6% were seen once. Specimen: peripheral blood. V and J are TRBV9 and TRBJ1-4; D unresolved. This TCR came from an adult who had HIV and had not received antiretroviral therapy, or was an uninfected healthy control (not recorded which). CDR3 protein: CASSDPSAANEKLFF. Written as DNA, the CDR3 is TGTGCCAGCAGCGACCCAAGTGCGGCTAATGAAAAACTGTTTTTT.